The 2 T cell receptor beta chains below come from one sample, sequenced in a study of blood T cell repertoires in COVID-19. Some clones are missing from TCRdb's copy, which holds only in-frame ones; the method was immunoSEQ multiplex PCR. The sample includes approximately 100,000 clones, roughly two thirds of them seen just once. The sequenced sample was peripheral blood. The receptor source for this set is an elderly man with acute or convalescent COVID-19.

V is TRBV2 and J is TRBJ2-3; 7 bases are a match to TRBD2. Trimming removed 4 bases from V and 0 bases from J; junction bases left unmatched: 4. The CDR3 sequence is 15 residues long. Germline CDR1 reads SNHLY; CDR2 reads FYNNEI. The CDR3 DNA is TGTGCCAGCAGTGCGGCGGGAGTTAGCACAGATACGCAGTATTTT. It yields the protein CASSAAGVSTDTQYF.

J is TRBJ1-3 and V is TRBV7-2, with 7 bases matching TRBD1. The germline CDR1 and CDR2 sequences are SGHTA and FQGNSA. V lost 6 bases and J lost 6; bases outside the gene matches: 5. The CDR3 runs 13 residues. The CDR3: CASRMTGINTIYF. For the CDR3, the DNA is TGTGCCAGCAGAATGACAGGGATAAACACCATATATTTT.